This TCR beta chain was recorded in a study of CD8+ T cells in alopecia areata (dated by TCRdb to about 2018). At the level of the whole study: Treated patients were enrolled in an open-label pilot trial of oral tofacitinib at 5 to 10 mg twice daily for moderate-to-severe alopecia areata. The SALT score, which quantifies the percentage of affected scalp surface area, was used to measure disease severity in treated patients. RNA was obtained with the PAXgene miRNA kit for fixed scalp, the miRNeasy kit for PBMCs, and the RNeasy kit for mouse skin. Patients stayed on tofacitinib for 6 to 18 months and then had 6 months of follow-up off drug so that delayed response and recurrence could be assessed. In both human patients and the C3H/HeJ mouse model, the study applied high-throughput TCRbeta sequencing to look at T cell clonal expansion in alopecia areata. Scalp clonality was compared among normal scalp (n=4), patchy alopecia areata scalp (n=8), and alopecia totalis/universalis scalp (n=8). Patients on tofacitinib were biopsied at baseline and after 4 and 24 weeks of treatment, and several of the patients also had a later scalp biopsy. TCRbeta CDR3 regions were amplified by immunoSEQ multiplex PCR using 35 Vbeta forward and 13 Jbeta reverse primers. Human TCRbeta sequencing covered scalp tissue and sorted CD4+ and CD8+ peripheral blood T cells from patchy and totalis/universalis alopecia areata patients and healthy controls.

Reading from cysteine to phenylalanine, the CDR3 counts 10 amino acids. Of the read, only the CDR3 DNA is kept; its 30 bases are in frame from base 1. CDR1 SQVTM and CDR2 ANQGSEA were looked up in the germline V gene. V loses 4 bases, J loses 5 bases, and the germline ends lie 5 bases apart. Of note for this clone: Its antigen target is currently unknown. One base away there is no much larger clone; base qualities are not given.

Library preparation used the immunoSEQ multiplex PCR assay. To provide template for TCR sequencing, every sample had RNA extracted and reverse transcribed into cDNA. SuperScript III was used for first-strand cDNA synthesis, primed with a 2:1 mix of oligo-dT and random hexamers. A synthetic immune receptor repertoire was used to measure amplification bias, and any remaining bias was corrected computationally. On the authors' methods: Raw reads were preprocessed to remove errors, and CDR3 was defined by IMGT conventions from the conserved cysteine to phenylalanine. Clonality was calculated as 1 minus Shannon entropy normalized by log2 of the number of productive unique TCRs. Whether each scalp clone was CD4 or CD8 was inferred by checking scalp TCRbeta sequences against the CD4 and CD8 repertoires from sorted blood. TCRdb's version of the immuneACCESS table is confined to in-frame rearrangements and falls short of the full clone set. An unresolved V gene accounts for under half of the shortfall where checked; the remainder is of unknown origin. Clone size and the V and J calls come from that table; the DNA yielded D and trimming. This sample is represented by 90,000 to 150,000 clones; 53% of them were singletons. Jointly, the top ten make up just over 0.45% of the sample.

The paper as a whole reports these results and caveats: Compared with normal scalp, lesional scalp had higher clonality and more expanded CD8+ clones, particularly in alopecia totalis/universalis, a pattern that suggests antigenic drive. Scalp TCR repertoire analysis is complicated because resident alphabeta T cells in normal human skin are also sequenced, whereas mouse skin is dominated by gammadelta T cells. During tofacitinib treatment, many expanded lesional clones remained in scalp and blood, and this persistence may partly explain relapse after treatment is stopped. Tofacitinib significantly lowered scalp clonality and the number of expanded CD8+ clones among the top 100 scalp clones. Because the treated cohort was small and had only one nonresponder, larger studies are needed to examine links between baseline CD8+ expansion and response. TCR sequences shared between patients were less clear than in mice, possibly partly because of HLA diversity in the patient population.

The intended sense of this specimen's time point label: less than five weeks on oral tofacitinib. The sample's treatment or condition label is to be understood as: oral pan-JAK inhibitor, 5-10 mg twice daily. Lesional scalp punch biopsies and peripheral blood were collected from alopecia areata patients. After PBMCs were isolated by density centrifugation and stained for CD3, CD4 and CD8, a FACSAria was used to sort CD4+ and CD8+ T cells. This TCR derives from a human donor with alopecia areata. Recombination connected TRBV29-1 to TRBJ1-1, with no reliable assignment of the D segment. Material: CD4+ T cells sorted from blood, obtained at week 4, from a patient treated with tofacitinib. The DNA sequence is given as TGCAGCGTTGGGCAGACTGAAGCTTTCTTT. Its protein product is CSVGQTEAFF.